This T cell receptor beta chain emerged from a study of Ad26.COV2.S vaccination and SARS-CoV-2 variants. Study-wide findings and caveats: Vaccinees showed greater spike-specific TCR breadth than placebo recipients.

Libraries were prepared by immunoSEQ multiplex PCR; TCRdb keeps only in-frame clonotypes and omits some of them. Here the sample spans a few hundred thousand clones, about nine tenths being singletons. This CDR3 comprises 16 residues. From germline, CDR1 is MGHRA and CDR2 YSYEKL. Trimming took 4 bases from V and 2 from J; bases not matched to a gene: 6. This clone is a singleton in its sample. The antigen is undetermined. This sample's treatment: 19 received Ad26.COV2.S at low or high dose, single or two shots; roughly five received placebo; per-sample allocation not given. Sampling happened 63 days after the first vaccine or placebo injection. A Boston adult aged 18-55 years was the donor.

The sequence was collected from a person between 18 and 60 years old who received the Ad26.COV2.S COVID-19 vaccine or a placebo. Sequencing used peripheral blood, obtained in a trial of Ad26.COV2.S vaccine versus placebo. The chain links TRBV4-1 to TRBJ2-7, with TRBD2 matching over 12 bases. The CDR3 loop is CASSPSLAGGTYEQYF. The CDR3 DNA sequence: TGCGCCAGCAGCCCATCACTAGCGGGGGGTACCTACGAGCAGTACTTC.